This is a list of T cell receptor beta chains from one sample in a study of shared clonotypes between healthy human individuals. The method was immunoSEQ multiplex PCR; TCRdb's version includes in-frame clones alone and lacks a portion of them. There are nearly 2 million clones in the sample; about 95% occur only once, and 1.2% lies in the top ten. Sequencing was done on a sample of naive CD8+ T cells sorted from blood. These receptors originate from a man aged 18 to 29 in good health. CDR3s include the opening cysteine and the closing phenylalanine or tryptophan. The order of the fields is V gene, J gene, CDR3 length, clone size, D gene, CDR3 protein, CDR3 DNA. A D gene is named only where the DNA matches it firmly. Where a row states a size, it is once, few, many or the class of an expanded clone; other rows omit it.

v_call: TRBV11-2; j_call: TRBJ1-1; cdr3_length: 16; clone_size: NA; d_call: TRBD1; cdr3_aa: CASSLAGTGGNTEAFF; cdr3_nt: TGTGCCAGCAGCTTAGCCGGGACAGGGGGGAACACTGAAGCTTTCTTT
v_call: TRBV7-9; j_call: TRBJ1-1; cdr3_length: 15; clone_size: NA; d_call: NA; cdr3_aa: CASSSETDMNTEAFF; cdr3_nt: TGTGCCAGCAGCTCGGAGACAGACATGAACACTGAAGCTTTCTTT
v_call: TRBV6-5; j_call: TRBJ1-2; cdr3_length: 14; clone_size: NA; d_call: NA; cdr3_aa: CASSVFPAESHYTF; cdr3_nt: TGTGCCAGCAGCGTTTTCCCAGCGGAGTCCCACTACACCTTC
v_call: TRBV5-1; j_call: TRBJ2-3; cdr3_length: 17; clone_size: once; d_call: TRBD2; cdr3_aa: CASSWTLSGRAPDTQYF; cdr3_nt: TGCGCCAGCAGCTGGACACTTAGCGGGAGGGCCCCAGATACGCAGTATTTT
v_call: TRBV7-9; j_call: TRBJ2-7; cdr3_length: 14; clone_size: NA; d_call: NA; cdr3_aa: CASSSSNYNYEQYF; cdr3_nt: TGTGCCAGCAGCTCGTCCAACTATAACTACGAGCAGTACTTC
v_call: TRBV5-4; j_call: TRBJ2-1; cdr3_length: 18; clone_size: NA; d_call: TRBD2; cdr3_aa: CASSQTSGGRTSYNEQFF; cdr3_nt: TGTGCCAGCAGCCAGACTAGCGGGGGGCGAACCTCCTACAATGAGCAGTTCTTC
v_call: TRBV10-2; j_call: TRBJ1-6; cdr3_length: 15; clone_size: NA; d_call: NA; cdr3_aa: CASSESGEYNSPLHF; cdr3_nt: TGCGCCAGCAGTGAGTCGGGCGAGTATAATTCACCCCTCCACTTT
v_call: TRBV6-5; j_call: TRBJ2-5; cdr3_length: 13; clone_size: NA; d_call: NA; cdr3_aa: CASSFGLEETQYF; cdr3_nt: TGTGCCAGCAGTTTCGGACTGGAAGAGACCCAGTACTTC
v_call: TRBV27; j_call: TRBJ2-2; cdr3_length: 16; clone_size: NA; d_call: TRBD1; cdr3_aa: CASSSSMPQGTGELFF; cdr3_nt: TGTGCCAGCAGCTCATCGATGCCACAGGGGACCGGGGAGCTGTTTTTT
v_call: TRBV5-1; j_call: TRBJ2-7; cdr3_length: 13; clone_size: NA; d_call: NA; cdr3_aa: CASSAGVRYEQYF; cdr3_nt: TGCGCCAGCAGCGCAGGGGTTCGTTACGAGCAGTACTTC
v_call: TRBV6-6; j_call: TRBJ1-5; cdr3_length: 15; clone_size: NA; d_call: NA; cdr3_aa: CASSIGGYSNQPQHF; cdr3_nt: TGTGCCAGCAGCATCGGGGGATATAGCAATCAGCCCCAGCATTTT
v_call: TRBV5-5; j_call: TRBJ1-4; cdr3_length: 15; clone_size: NA; d_call: TRBD1; cdr3_aa: CASSLDQGAGEKLFF; cdr3_nt: TGTGCCAGCAGCTTGGATCAGGGGGCTGGCGAAAAACTGTTTTTT
v_call: TRBV5-4; j_call: TRBJ2-7; cdr3_length: 13; clone_size: NA; d_call: NA; cdr3_aa: CASRPDGTYEQYF; cdr3_nt: TGTGCCAGCAGACCAGACGGAACCTACGAGCAGTACTTC
v_call: TRBV11-1; j_call: TRBJ2-7; cdr3_length: 12; clone_size: NA; d_call: NA; cdr3_aa: CASSRPSYEQYF; cdr3_nt: TGTGCCAGCAGCCGACCCTCCTACGAGCAGTACTTC
v_call: TRBV7-9; j_call: TRBJ2-7; cdr3_length: 12; clone_size: NA; d_call: NA; cdr3_aa: CASSAESYEQYF; cdr3_nt: TGTGCCAGCTCGGCAGAATCCTACGAGCAGTACTTC
v_call: TRBV11-2; j_call: TRBJ2-1; cdr3_length: 15; clone_size: once; d_call: NA; cdr3_aa: CASSYWRDTYNEQFF; cdr3_nt: TGTGCCAGCAGCTATTGGCGGGACACATACAATGAGCAGTTCTTC
v_call: TRBV2; j_call: TRBJ2-3; cdr3_length: 16; clone_size: NA; d_call: NA; cdr3_aa: CASSEWAPENTDTQYF; cdr3_nt: TGTGCCAGCAGTGAGTGGGCCCCTGAAAACACAGATACGCAGTATTTT
v_call: TRBV7-9; j_call: TRBJ2-7; cdr3_length: 15; clone_size: NA; d_call: NA; cdr3_aa: CASSLVPGIPYEQYF; cdr3_nt: TGTGCCAGCAGCTTAGTTCCCGGGATCCCCTACGAGCAGTACTTC
v_call: TRBV30; j_call: TRBJ2-1; cdr3_length: 13; clone_size: NA; d_call: TRBD2; cdr3_aa: CAWGTSSYNEQFF; cdr3_nt: TGTGCCTGGGGGACTAGCTCCTACAATGAGCAGTTCTTC
v_call: TRBV11-2; j_call: TRBJ1-2; cdr3_length: 15; clone_size: few; d_call: NA; cdr3_aa: CASSLDGGLGAGYTF; cdr3_nt: TGTGCCAGCAGCTTAGATGGGGGCTTGGGGGCAGGCTACACCTTC
v_call: TRBV5-6; j_call: TRBJ2-7; cdr3_length: 14; clone_size: NA; d_call: NA; cdr3_aa: CASSLDLAGYEQYF; cdr3_nt: TGTGCCAGCAGCTTGGACCTAGCTGGCTACGAGCAGTACTTC
v_call: TRBV9; j_call: TRBJ2-3; cdr3_length: 15; clone_size: NA; d_call: NA; cdr3_aa: CASSGDGTSTDTQYF; cdr3_nt: TGTGCCAGCAGCGGGGACGGAACTAGCACAGATACGCAGTATTTT
v_call: TRBV27; j_call: TRBJ1-5; cdr3_length: 14; clone_size: NA; d_call: NA; cdr3_aa: CASSLGSTNQPQHF; cdr3_nt: TGTGCCAGCAGCTTGGGGTCAACAAATCAGCCCCAGCATTTT
v_call: TRBV2; j_call: TRBJ1-1; cdr3_length: 14; clone_size: NA; d_call: NA; cdr3_aa: CASRGGRLNTEAFF; cdr3_nt: TGTGCCAGCAGGGGAGGCAGGTTAAACACTGAAGCTTTCTTT
v_call: TRBV4-1; j_call: TRBJ2-7; cdr3_length: 15; clone_size: NA; d_call: TRBD1; cdr3_aa: CASSLRGQGEYEQYF; cdr3_nt: TGCGCCAGCAGTCTGAGGGGACAGGGGGAATACGAGCAGTACTTC
v_call: TRBV9; j_call: TRBJ2-4; cdr3_length: 16; clone_size: NA; d_call: TRBD2; cdr3_aa: CASSVSSGGTRDIQYF; cdr3_nt: TGTGCCAGCAGCGTAAGTAGCGGGGGAACCCGGGACATTCAGTACTTC
v_call: TRBV4-3; j_call: TRBJ2-3; cdr3_length: 15; clone_size: once; d_call: TRBD2; cdr3_aa: CASSQNGLAGDTQYF; cdr3_nt: TGCGCCAGCAGCCAAAACGGACTAGCGGGAGATACGCAGTATTTT
v_call: TRBV25-1; j_call: TRBJ1-6; cdr3_length: 13; clone_size: NA; d_call: NA; cdr3_aa: CASCPAGNSPLHF; cdr3_nt: TGTGCCAGCTGCCCGGCGGGTAATTCACCCCTCCACTTT
v_call: TRBV28; j_call: TRBJ1-5; cdr3_length: 13; clone_size: NA; d_call: NA; cdr3_aa: CASSWAIAQPQHF; cdr3_nt: TGTGCCAGCAGCTGGGCCATCGCCCAGCCCCAGCATTTT
v_call: TRBV9; j_call: TRBJ2-7; cdr3_length: 15; clone_size: NA; d_call: TRBD1; cdr3_aa: CASSGGQGSQDEQYF; cdr3_nt: TGTGCCAGCAGCGGGGGACAGGGGTCCCAGGACGAGCAGTACTTC
v_call: TRBV11-1; j_call: TRBJ2-5; cdr3_length: 13; clone_size: NA; d_call: TRBD1; cdr3_aa: CASSPTGGETQYF; cdr3_nt: TGTGCCAGCAGTCCTACAGGGGGAGAGACCCAGTACTTC
v_call: TRBV7-9; j_call: TRBJ1-1; cdr3_length: 14; clone_size: NA; d_call: NA; cdr3_aa: CASSSSPSNAEAFF; cdr3_nt: TGTGCCAGCAGCTCTAGTCCGTCCAACGCTGAAGCTTTCTTT
v_call: TRBV14; j_call: TRBJ2-4; cdr3_length: 12; clone_size: NA; d_call: NA; cdr3_aa: CASSWTRDIQYF; cdr3_nt: TGTGCCAGCAGCTGGACCAGGGACATTCAGTACTTC
v_call: TRBV7-2; j_call: TRBJ2-5; cdr3_length: 16; clone_size: NA; d_call: TRBD2; cdr3_aa: CASSPLVAGFSETQYF; cdr3_nt: TGTGCCAGCAGCCCCCTGGTAGCGGGATTCTCCGAGACCCAGTACTTC
v_call: TRBV19; j_call: TRBJ2-3; cdr3_length: 12; clone_size: NA; d_call: NA; cdr3_aa: CASSIVGDTQYF; cdr3_nt: TGTGCCAGTAGTATTGTAGGAGATACGCAGTATTTT
v_call: TRBV10-2; j_call: TRBJ2-7; cdr3_length: 16; clone_size: once; d_call: NA; cdr3_aa: CASSESGGPASYEQYF; cdr3_nt: TGCGCCAGCAGTGAGTCAGGCGGGCCGGCCTCCTACGAGCAGTACTTC